The 25 T cell receptor beta chains below all came from one sample that was sequenced in a study of blood T cell repertoires in COVID-19. Data came from immunoSEQ multiplex PCR; TCRdb stores just in-frame clones and leaves some out. The table has about 40,000 clones, over 70% seen once; the top ten hold 7.5% to 10%. Sequencing was done on a sample of peripheral blood. Receptor source: a woman between 70 and 85 years old with acute or convalescent COVID-19.

The chain recombines TRBV7-2 with TRBJ1-1, with D tentatively TRBD1 (6 bases). Trimming removed 5 bases at V and 6 bases at J, with 22 bases between. The CDR3 totals 16 residues. Germline V gene sequence: CDR1 SGHTA, CDR2 FQGNSA. The CDR3: CASSTRGGGVSPEAFF. CDR3 DNA sequence: TGTGCCAGCAGCACCCGAGGCGGGGGCGTCTCTCCTGAAGCTTTCTTT.

The chain carries TRBV2 and TRBJ1-4; D is possibly TRBD1 (6 bases). Trimming stripped 6 bases from V and 8 bases from J, with 16 bases between. This CDR3 comprises 14 residues. The germline gives CDR1 SNHLY, CDR2 FYNNEI. In DNA form, the CDR3 reads TGTGCCAGCAGGTTGACAGGTTTAGGGGAAAAACTGTTTTTT. Encoded protein: CASRLTGLGEKLFF.

The chain recombines TRBV19 with TRBJ2-3, with D maybe TRBD1 (6 bases). Germline V lookup: CDR1 LNHDA, CDR2 SQIVND (reference sequence). This CDR3 has 13 amino acids. V was trimmed by 9 bases and J by 2 bases, leaving 12 bases between them. The CDR3 DNA reads as TGTGCCAGCAGGGGAGTCGACACAGATACGCAGTATTTT. Protein sequence: CASRGVDTDTQYF.

This rearrangement joins TRBV19 to TRBJ2-5; D call uncertain. Trimming took 3 bases from V and 4 from J, leaving 6 bases between them. CDR3 length: 12 amino acids. The germline CDR1 and CDR2 sequences are LNHDA and SQIVND (reference sequence). The CDR3 DNA is TGTGCCAGTAGTATGCGGATAGAGACCCAGTACTTC. This encodes CASSMRIETQYF. Together with reference TRBV19 and TRBJ2-5, the CDR3 gives the full variable domain: DGGITQSPKYLFRKEGQNVTLSCEQNLNHDAMYWYRQDPGQGLRLIYYSQIVNDFQKGDIAEGYSVSREKKESFPLTVTSAQKNPTAFYLCASSMRIETQYFGPGTRLLVL.

For the CDR3, the DNA is TGTGCCAGCTCACCAGGGCCGGAAAGTCTGTTTTTT. This gives the protein CASSPGPESLFF. This chain joins TRBV18 and TRBJ1-4; the D is unclear. From germline, CDR1 is KGHSH and CDR2 LQKENI. The CDR3 consists of 12 residues. Between the trimmed V and J ends, which lost 2 bases and 14 bases, there was a span of 12 bases.

The chain uses TRBV29-1 and TRBJ2-1; D is uncertain. CDR3 length: 10 amino acids. The ends were cut back, 2 bases at V and 9 bases at J, with 5 bases in the middle. Germline V CDR1 and CDR2: SQVTM, ANQGSEA. The CDR3 sequence: CSVETGEQFF. In DNA form, the CDR3 reads TGCAGCGTTGAAACGGGTGAGCAGTTCTTC.

The chain combines TRBV18 with TRBJ2-1, with 11 nucleotides matching TRBD2. Germline V gives CDR1 KGHSH, CDR2 LQKENI. The trim removed 4 bases at V and 3 bases at J, leaving 5 bases unmatched. This CDR3 contains 16 residues. Here the CDR3 DNA reads TGTGCCAGCTCACTTCCTAGCGGGGGGCTCTACAATGAGCAGTTCTTC. It encodes CASSLPSGGLYNEQFF.

CDR3 sequence reads: CASSLWENSGNTIYF. The CDR3 region has the DNA TGCGCCAGCAGCTTGTGGGAGAACTCTGGAAACACCATATATTTT. The chain combines TRBV5-1 with TRBJ1-3; D is unclear. The V gene lost 1 base and the J gene lost 0 bases, with 8 bases spanning the gap. From germline, CDR1 is SGHRS and CDR2 YFSETQ. The CDR3 has 15 amino acids.

The chain carries TRBV4-2 and TRBJ2-3; weak D call: TRBD2 (6 bases). CDR3 length equals 17 residues. Germline V gene data show CDR1 as LGHNA and CDR2 as YNFKEQ. V was pared by 2 bases and J by 5 bases, with 20 bases between. Here the CDR3 DNA reads TGTGCCAGCAGCCAAATCCTAGCTAGCGTGCTGTTAGATACGCAGTATTTT. Protein sequence: CASSQILASVLLDTQYF.

This clone was observed once. The rearrangement joins TRBV12-5 to TRBJ2-3, with D maybe TRBD1 (6 bases). Looked up from germline, CDR1 is LGHNT and CDR2 is FRNRAP. The CDR3 has 14 amino acids. The V end was cut by 6 bases, the J end by 1 base, with 11 bases between. The CDR3 reads CASGAGARTDTQYF. CDR3 sequence (DNA): TGTGCTAGTGGGGCAGGGGCCCGCACAGATACGCAGTATTTT.

The chain employs TRBV7-2 and TRBJ1-1, with 8 bases aligning to TRBD1. Germline-derived CDR1 and CDR2 are SGHTA and FQGNSA. The CDR3 covers 14 residues. V was clipped by 3 bases and J by 1 base; unmatched bases: 1. CDR3 loop: CASSFGTGNTEAFF. The CDR3 region has the DNA TGTGCCAGCAGCTTCGGGACAGGGAACACTGAAGCTTTCTTT. Complete variable domain (other parts from reference TRBV7-2 and TRBJ1-1): GAGVSQSPSNKVTEKGKDVELRCDPISGHTALYWYRQSLGQGLEFLIYFQGNSAPDKSGLPSDRFSAERTGGSVSTLTIQRTQQEDSAVYLCASSFGTGNTEAFFGQGTRLTVV.

V and J are TRBV4-1 and TRBJ1-5, with D tentatively TRBD1 (6 bases). V was shortened by 1 base and J by 6 bases, with 16 bases between the two germline ends. Germline V gene lookup returns CDR1 MGHRA and CDR2 YSYEKL. The CDR3 is 16 amino acids. The CDR3 is CASSQGQDASIQPQHF. CDR3 in DNA: TGCGCCAGCAGCCAAGGACAGGATGCATCAATTCAGCCCCAGCATTTT.

The V and J genes are TRBV6-1 and TRBJ1-6; D is undetermined. Germline loops: CDR1 MNHNS, CDR2 SASEGT. Deletions cut 5 bases from V and 7 bases from J, with 9 bases between. The CDR3 has 13 amino acids. The CDR3 region is CASSFSGNSPLHF. Written as DNA, the CDR3 is TGTGCCAGCAGTTTTTCGGGGAATTCACCCCTCCACTTT.

The rearrangement joins TRBV7-2 to TRBJ2-2, with 7 nucleotides matching TRBD1. The CDR3 has 16 amino acids. Germline CDR1 is SGHTA and CDR2 is FQGNSA. J gave up 6 bases and V 5 bases, and 12 bases lay outside the gene matches. The CDR3 loop reads CASSPPDRPPSGELFF. The CDR3 DNA reads as TGTGCCAGCAGCCCGCCGGACAGGCCTCCCTCCGGGGAGCTGTTTTTT.

The chain joins TRBV7-2 to TRBJ2-1; D is possibly TRBD2 (6 bases). The V and J ends lost 2 bases and 8 bases respectively, with 13 bases between them. The CDR3 sequence is 14 residues long. The V gene's germline CDR1 is SGHTA and CDR2 FQGNSA. The CDR3 protein is CASSLSTSRDEQFF. The CDR3 coding sequence is TGTGCCAGCAGCTTATCTACTAGCAGGGATGAGCAGTTCTTC.

The V gene is TRBV21-1, the J gene TRBJ1-5. TRBV21-1 is a pseudogene. The CDR3 length is 16 residues. The CDR3 protein is CASDNGWGGSNQPQHF. CDR3 sequence (DNA): TGTGCCAGCGACAACGGTTGGGGAGGGAGCAATCAGCCCCAGCATTTT.

This clone was detected a few times. The chain employs TRBV27 and TRBJ1-2; the D gene is possibly TRBD1 (5 bases). CDR3 length equals 14 residues. The V end was cut by 3 bases, the J end by 5 bases, with 13 bases between. The germline gives CDR1 MNHEY, CDR2 SMNVEV (reference sequence). The chain's CDR3 is CASSFSGGAYGYTF. CDR3 sequence (DNA): TGTGCCAGCAGTTTCTCGGGGGGTGCTTATGGCTACACCTTC.

The chain joins TRBV3-1 (or the pseudogene TRBV3-2) to TRBJ2-3; weak D call: TRBD2 (6 bases). The V end was cut by 7 bases, the J end by 0 bases, with 11 bases between. Germline CDR1 reads LGHDT; CDR2 reads YNNKEL (reference sequence). The CDR3 covers 14 residues. The CDR3 nucleotides are TGTGCCAGCAAAGGAGGGGTAAGCACAGATACGCAGTATTTT. Encoded protein: CASKGGVSTDTQYF.

V gene TRBV4-3 combines with J gene TRBJ2-5; D may be TRBD1 (5 bases). This CDR3 contains 17 residues. Germline CDR1 is LGHNA and CDR2 is YSLEER. V shed 1 base and J shed 2 bases, with 17 bases lying between them. CDR3 residues: CASSQVWPSRGQETQYF. The DNA for the CDR3 is TGCGCCAGCAGCCAAGTTTGGCCTAGTAGGGGTCAAGAGACCCAGTACTTC.

This chain uses TRBV19 with TRBJ2-5; 8 nucleotides agree with TRBD2. This CDR3 has 13 amino acids. Germline assignment: CDR1 LNHDA and CDR2 SQIVND (reference sequence). V shed 8 bases and J 4 bases; nucleotides not matched to a gene: 6. CDR3 coding DNA: TGTGCCAGTTCCGGGACTAGTGTAGAGACCCAGTACTTC. Protein: CASSGTSVETQYF.

J is TRBJ2-7 and V is TRBV24-1; 11 bases map to TRBD1. The junction had 22 bases not matched to a gene; V was cut back by 7 bases and J by 12 bases. There are 17 residues in the CDR3. Germline loops: CDR1 KGHDR, CDR2 SFDVKD. In nucleotides, the CDR3 is TGTGCCACCAGAGGTCCTACATGGACAGGGGGCAACAGGGGTAGGTACGTC. Protein sequence: CATRGPTWTGGNRGRYV.

This rearrangement joins TRBV2 to TRBJ2-5; 10 positions match TRBD2. Trimming took 10 bases from V and 2 from J; bases not matched to a gene: 13. Per the germline V gene, CDR1 is SNHLY and CDR2 is FYNNEI. The CDR3 runs 16 residues. The CDR3 is CAIIPKRTSGQETQYF. The CDR3 DNA is TGTGCCATTATCCCGAAACGGACTAGCGGACAAGAGACCCAGTACTTC.

The chain carries TRBV11-3 and TRBJ2-5; possibly TRBD1 for D (6 bases). This CDR3 region has 14 residues. Germline CDR1 and CDR2: SGHNT and YENEEA. V lost 4 bases, J lost 2 bases, and 11 bases lay in between. CDR3 in DNA: TGTGCCAGCAGCTCATACAGGGATCAAGAGACCCAGTACTTC. Its translation: CASSSYRDQETQYF.

This clone has only a few counts. The chain combines TRBV27 with TRBJ2-1, with 7 positions matching TRBD2. Germline trimming cut 6 bases from V and 4 bases from J; bases unmatched to any gene: 3. The CDR3 length is 13 residues. CDR1 is MNHEY and CDR2 is SMNVEV in the germline V gene (reference sequence). CDR3 in amino acids: CASRSAGYNEQFF. The CDR3 DNA follows: TGTGCCAGCAGGTCAGCGGGATACAATGAGCAGTTCTTC.

The gene calls are TRBV7-2 and TRBJ1-1; no clear D. Germline V CDR1 and CDR2: SGHTA, FQGNSA. Trimming left V 1 base short and J 0 bases short, with 12 bases between. The CDR3 covers 16 residues. CDR3 amino acids: CASSLGRAEMNTEAFF. As DNA, the CDR3 is TGTGCCAGCAGCTTAGGGCGGGCGGAGATGAACACTGAAGCTTTCTTT.